Following are 2 T cell receptor beta chains from one sample sequenced in a study of molecular identifiers for immune sequencing clone quantification. Using its own MiXCR run on the PCR reads, TCRdb lists one record per CDR3 protein. The sample yields 460,000 or so distinct CDR3 sequences, 20% to 25% seen once. Sequenced input: naive CD8+ T cells from blood, with Jurkat cell RNA spiked in. The subset denotes: FACS-sorted CD8+CD4-CCR7+CD45RA+ naive T cells. The source is a human donor in good health. Some libraries in this study had Jurkat cell RNA spiked in.

This clonotype was found a few times. The rearrangement joins TRBV7-2 to TRBJ2-1, with 9 bases that match TRBD2. Trimming removed 3 bases from V and 3 bases from J; junction bases left unmatched: 3. The length of the CDR3 is 15 residues. From germline, CDR1 is SGHTA and CDR2 FQGNSA. CDR3 nucleotides: TGTGCCAGCAGCTTTGCTAGCGGGGACTACAATGAGCAGTTCTTC. It translates to CASSFASGDYNEQFF.

The chain employs TRBV7-2 and TRBJ1-2; TRBD1 matches at 7 bases. Germline V gene lookup returns CDR1 SGHTA and CDR2 FQGNSA. The CDR3 totals 16 residues. Losses at the gene ends were 8 bases for V and 0 bases for J; bases not matched to a gene: 12. The CDR3 here is CASGTEGQLPNYGYTF. The CDR3 coding sequence is TGTGCCAGCGGGACAGAAGGACAGCTCCCTAACTATGGCTACACCTTC.